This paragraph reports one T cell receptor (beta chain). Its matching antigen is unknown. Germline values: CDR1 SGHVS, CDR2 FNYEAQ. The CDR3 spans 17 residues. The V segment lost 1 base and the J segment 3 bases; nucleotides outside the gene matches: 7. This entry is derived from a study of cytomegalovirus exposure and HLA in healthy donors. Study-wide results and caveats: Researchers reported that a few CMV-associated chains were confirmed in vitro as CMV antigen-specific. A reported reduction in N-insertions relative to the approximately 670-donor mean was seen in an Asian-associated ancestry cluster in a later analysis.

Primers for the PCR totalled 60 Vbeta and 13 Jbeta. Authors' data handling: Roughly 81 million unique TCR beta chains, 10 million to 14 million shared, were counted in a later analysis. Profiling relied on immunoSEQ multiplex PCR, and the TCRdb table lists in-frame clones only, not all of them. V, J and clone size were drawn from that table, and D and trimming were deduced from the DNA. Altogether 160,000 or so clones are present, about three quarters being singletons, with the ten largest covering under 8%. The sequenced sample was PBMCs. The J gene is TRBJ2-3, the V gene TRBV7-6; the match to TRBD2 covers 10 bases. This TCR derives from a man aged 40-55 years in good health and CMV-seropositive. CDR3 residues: CASSLGLPSGSTDTQYF. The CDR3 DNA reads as TGTGCCAGCAGCTTAGGCTTGCCTAGCGGGAGTACAGATACGCAGTATTTT.